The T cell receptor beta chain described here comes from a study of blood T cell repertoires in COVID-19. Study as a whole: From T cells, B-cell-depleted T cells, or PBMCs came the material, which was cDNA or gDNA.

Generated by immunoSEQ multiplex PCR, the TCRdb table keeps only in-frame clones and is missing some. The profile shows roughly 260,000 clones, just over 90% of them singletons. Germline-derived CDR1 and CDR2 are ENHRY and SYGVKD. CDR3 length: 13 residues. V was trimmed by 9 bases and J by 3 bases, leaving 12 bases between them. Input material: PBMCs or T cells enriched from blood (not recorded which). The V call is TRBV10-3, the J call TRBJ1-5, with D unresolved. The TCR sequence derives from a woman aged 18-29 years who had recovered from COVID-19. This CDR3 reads CAISAGDNQPQHF. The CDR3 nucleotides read TGTGCCATTTCCGCCGGGGACAATCAGCCCCAGCATTTT.